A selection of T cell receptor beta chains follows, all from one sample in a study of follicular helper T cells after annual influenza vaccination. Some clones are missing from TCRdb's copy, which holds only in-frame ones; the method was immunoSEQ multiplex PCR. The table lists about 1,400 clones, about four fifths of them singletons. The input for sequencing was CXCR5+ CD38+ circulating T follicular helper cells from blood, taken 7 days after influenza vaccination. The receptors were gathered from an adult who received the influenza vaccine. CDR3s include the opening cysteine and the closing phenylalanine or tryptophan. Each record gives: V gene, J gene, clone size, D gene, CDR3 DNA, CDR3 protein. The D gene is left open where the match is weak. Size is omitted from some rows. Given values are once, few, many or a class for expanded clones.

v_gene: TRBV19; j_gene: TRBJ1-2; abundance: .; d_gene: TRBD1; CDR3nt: TGTGCCAGTCAACGACACTCAGGGGGAAGTGGCTACACCTTC; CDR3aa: CASQRHSGGSGYTF
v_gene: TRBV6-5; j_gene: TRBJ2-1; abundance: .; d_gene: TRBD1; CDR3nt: TGTGCCAGCAGAGATACAGGGGGAACCTACAATGAGCAGTTCTTC; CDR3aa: CASRDTGGTYNEQFF
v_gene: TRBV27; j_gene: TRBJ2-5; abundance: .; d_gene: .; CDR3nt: TGTGCCAGCAGTTTAGACCTAAGGTCCGCCGGAGAGACCCAGTACTTC; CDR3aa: CASSLDLRSAGETQYF
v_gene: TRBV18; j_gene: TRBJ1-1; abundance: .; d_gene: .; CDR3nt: TGTGCCAGCTCATCGGGCATGGGGGGGACTGAAGCTTTCTTT; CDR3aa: CASSSGMGGTEAFF
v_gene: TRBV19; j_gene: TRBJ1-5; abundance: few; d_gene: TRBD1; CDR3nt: TGTGCCAGTAGTCGGGACAGCGATCAGCCCCAGCATTTT; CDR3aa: CASSRDSDQPQHF
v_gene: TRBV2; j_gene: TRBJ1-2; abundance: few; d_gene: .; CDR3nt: TGTGCCAGCAATGCGGGGACCACGTTCGGCTACACCTTC; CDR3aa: CASNAGTTFGYTF
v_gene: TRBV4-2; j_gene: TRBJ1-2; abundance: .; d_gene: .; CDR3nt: TGTGCCAGCAGCGAGGACGTAGGCTACACCTTC; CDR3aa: CASSEDVGYTF
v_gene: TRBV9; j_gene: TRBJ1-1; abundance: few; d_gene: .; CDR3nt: TGTGCCAGCAGCGTAGCGGGGGACACTGAAGCTTTCTTT; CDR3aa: CASSVAGDTEAFF
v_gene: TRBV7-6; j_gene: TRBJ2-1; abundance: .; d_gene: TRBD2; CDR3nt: TGTGCCAGCAGCCTAAGACTAGCGGGGAATGAGCAGTTCTTC; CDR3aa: CASSLRLAGNEQFF
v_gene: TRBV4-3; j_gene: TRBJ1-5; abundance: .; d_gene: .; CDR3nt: TGCGCCAGCAGCCAAGATCTCGGTCAGCCCCAGCATTTT; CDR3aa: CASSQDLGQPQHF
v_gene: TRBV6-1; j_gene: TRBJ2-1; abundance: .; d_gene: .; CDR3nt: TGTGCCAGCAGTGAAGATAGAGGGACCTACAATGAGCAGTTCTTC; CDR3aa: CASSEDRGTYNEQFF
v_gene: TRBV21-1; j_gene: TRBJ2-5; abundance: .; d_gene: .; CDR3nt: TGTGCCAGCAGCACCTGGAGCAGGGCCCCCGAGACCCAGTACTTC; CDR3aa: CASSTWSRAPETQYF
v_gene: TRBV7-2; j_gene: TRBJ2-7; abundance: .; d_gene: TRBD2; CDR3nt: TGTGCCAGCAACTGGGGGGGACCCCCCTACGAGCAGTACTTC; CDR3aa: CASNWGGPPYEQYF
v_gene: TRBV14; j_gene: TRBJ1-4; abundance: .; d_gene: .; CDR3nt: TGTGCCAGCAGCCAAGATCTGGGCCAAAAACTGTTTTTT; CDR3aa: CASSQDLGQKLFF
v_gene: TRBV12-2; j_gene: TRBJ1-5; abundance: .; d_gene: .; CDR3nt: TGTGCAAGTCGCCCAAGGGCGGGGGGCGGCAATCAGCCCCAGCATTTT; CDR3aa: CASRPRAGGGNQPQHF
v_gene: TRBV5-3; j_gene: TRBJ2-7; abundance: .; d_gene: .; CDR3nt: TGTGCCAGAAGCGCGAAAAAAGGGCGAAGTGAGCAGTACTTC; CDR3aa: CARSAKKGRSEQYF
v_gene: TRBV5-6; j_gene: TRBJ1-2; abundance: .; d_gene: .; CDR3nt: TGTGCCAGCAGCTTGGTCTCTGTTGTGGGGGGAGACTATGGCTACACCTTC; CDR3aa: CASSLVSVVGGDYGYTF
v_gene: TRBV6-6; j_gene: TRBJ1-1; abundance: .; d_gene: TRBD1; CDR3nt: TGTGCCAGCAGTAGGACAGGAAGGGAGGGGGAGACTGAAGCTTTCTTT; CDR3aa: CASSRTGREGETEAFF
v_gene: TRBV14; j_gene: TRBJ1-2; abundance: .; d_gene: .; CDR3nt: TGTGCCAGCAGCCAAGTGGGACTGACCTATGGCTACACCTTC; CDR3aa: CASSQVGLTYGYTF
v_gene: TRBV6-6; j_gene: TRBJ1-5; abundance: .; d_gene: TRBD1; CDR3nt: TGTGCCAGCAGTTCGCCCGGGACAGGGAGCAATCAGCCCCAGCATTTT; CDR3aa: CASSSPGTGSNQPQHF
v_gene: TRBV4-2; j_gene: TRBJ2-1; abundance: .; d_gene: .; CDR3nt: TGTGCCAGCAGCCAAGATCGAAGTAGTCGCTACAATGAGCAGTTCTTC; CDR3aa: CASSQDRSSRYNEQFF
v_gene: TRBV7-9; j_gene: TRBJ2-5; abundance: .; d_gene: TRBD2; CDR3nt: TGTGCCAGCAGCTTAGGGGGACTAGCGGAGACCCAGTACTTC; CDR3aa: CASSLGGLAETQYF
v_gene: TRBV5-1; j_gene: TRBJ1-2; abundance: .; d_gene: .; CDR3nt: TGCGCCAGCAGCTTGGTCGGGGCCCACGAAAGCGGTGGCTACACCTTC; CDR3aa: CASSLVGAHESGGYTF
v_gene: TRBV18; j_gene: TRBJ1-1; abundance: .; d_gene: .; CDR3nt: TGTGCCAGCTCACCACGTCACATAAAGGAAGAAGCTTTCTTT; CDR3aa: CASSPRHIKEEAFF
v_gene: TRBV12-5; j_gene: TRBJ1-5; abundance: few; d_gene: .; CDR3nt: TGTGCTAGTGGTTCCGGGCCTCAGCCCCAGCATTTT; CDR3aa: CASGSGPQPQHF
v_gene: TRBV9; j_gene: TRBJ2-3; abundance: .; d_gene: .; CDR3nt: TGTGCCAGCAGCGTAGCTGGTTTGGGGGATACGCAGTATTTT; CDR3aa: CASSVAGLGDTQYF
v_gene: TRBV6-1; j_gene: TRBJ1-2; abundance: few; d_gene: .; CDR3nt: TGTGCCAGCAGCTTTTCAACCCAGGGGAACTATGGCTACACCTTC; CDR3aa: CASSFSTQGNYGYTF
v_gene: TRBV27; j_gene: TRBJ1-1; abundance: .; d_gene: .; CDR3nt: TGTGCCAGCAGCCAGACAGGTACTGAAGCTTTCTTT; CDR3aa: CASSQTGTEAFF
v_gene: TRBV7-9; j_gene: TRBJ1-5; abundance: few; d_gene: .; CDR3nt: TGTGCCAGCAGCTTGGGGGGAATCAATCAGCCCCAGCATTTT; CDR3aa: CASSLGGINQPQHF
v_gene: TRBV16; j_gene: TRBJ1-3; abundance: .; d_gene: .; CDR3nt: TGTGCCAGCAGCCAACGAATGCCGGGGGCCGACTCTGGAAACACCATATATTTT; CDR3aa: CASSQRMPGADSGNTIYF
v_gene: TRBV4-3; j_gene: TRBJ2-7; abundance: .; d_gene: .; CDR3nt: TGCGCCAGCAGCCAGGAGCAGGGCTACGAGCAGTACTTC; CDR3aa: CASSQEQGYEQYF
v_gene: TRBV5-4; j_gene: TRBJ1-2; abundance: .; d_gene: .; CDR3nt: TGTGCCAGCAGCCTGGGACGCGGGGGCGGTAACTATGGCTACACCTTC; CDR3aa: CASSLGRGGGNYGYTF
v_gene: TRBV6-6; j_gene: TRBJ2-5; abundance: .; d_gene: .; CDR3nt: TGTGCCAGCAGTTACGGACTGATCCAAGAGACCCAGTACTTC; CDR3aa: CASSYGLIQETQYF
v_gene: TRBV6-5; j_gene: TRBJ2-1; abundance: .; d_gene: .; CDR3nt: TGTGCCAGCAGCCCCCGATATGCAGGGGCCGAGCAGTTCTTC; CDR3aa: CASSPRYAGAEQFF
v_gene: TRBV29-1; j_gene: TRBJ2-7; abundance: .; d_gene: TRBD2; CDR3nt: TGCAGCGGGGCTAGCGGGAGGGCCCCCTACGAGCAGTACTTC; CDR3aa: CSGASGRAPYEQYF
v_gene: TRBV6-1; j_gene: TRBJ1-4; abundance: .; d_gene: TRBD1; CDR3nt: TGTGCCAGCAGAGAAACGACAGGGGCTAATGAAAAACTGTTTTTT; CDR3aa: CASRETTGANEKLFF
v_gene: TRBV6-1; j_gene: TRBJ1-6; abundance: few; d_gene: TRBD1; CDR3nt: TGTGCCACCCTTGGGACAGGGGGCGGCGGTTCACCCCTCCACTTT; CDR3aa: CATLGTGGGGSPLHF
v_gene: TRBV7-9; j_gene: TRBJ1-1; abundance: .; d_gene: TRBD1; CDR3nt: TGTGCCAGCAGCATAGGGACAGGGGGGGACACTGAAGCTTTCTTT; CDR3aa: CASSIGTGGDTEAFF
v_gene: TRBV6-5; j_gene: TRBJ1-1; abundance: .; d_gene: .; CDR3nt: TGTGCCAGCAGCCGGGGGGGCGCTGAAGCTTTCTTT; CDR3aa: CASSRGGAEAFF
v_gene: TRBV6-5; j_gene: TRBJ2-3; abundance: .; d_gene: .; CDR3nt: TGTGCCAGCAGTAACCAGGGGACGCAGTATTTT; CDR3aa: CASSNQGTQYF
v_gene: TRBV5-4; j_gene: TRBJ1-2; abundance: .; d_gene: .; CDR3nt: TGTGCCAGCAGCTTGTTGCAGCAATATGGCTACACCTTC; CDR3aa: CASSLLQQYGYTF
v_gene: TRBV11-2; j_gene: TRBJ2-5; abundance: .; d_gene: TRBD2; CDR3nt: TGTGCCAGCAGCTTAGAACTAGCGGGAGAACAGACCCAGTACTTC; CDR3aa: CASSLELAGEQTQYF
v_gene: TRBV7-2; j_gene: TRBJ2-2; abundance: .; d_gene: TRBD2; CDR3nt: TGTGCCAGCAGCGCTCTAGCGGGAGAGACCGGGGAGCTGTTTTTT; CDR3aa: CASSALAGETGELFF
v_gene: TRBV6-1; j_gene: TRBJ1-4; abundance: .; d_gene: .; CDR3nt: TGTGCCAGCAGGGAAAACAGGGTGGGTGAAAAACTGTTTTTT; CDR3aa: CASRENRVGEKLFF
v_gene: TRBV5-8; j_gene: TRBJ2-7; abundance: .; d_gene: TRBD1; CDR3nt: TGTGCCAGCAGCCGTGAACCGGGACAGGCCAACTACGAGCAGTACTTC; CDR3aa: CASSREPGQANYEQYF
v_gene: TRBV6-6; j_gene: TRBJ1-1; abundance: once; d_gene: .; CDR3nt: TGTGCCAGCAGTTACCGGGAGGTAAAAGCTTTCTTT; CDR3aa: CASSYREVKAFF
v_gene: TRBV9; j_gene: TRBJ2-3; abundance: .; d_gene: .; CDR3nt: TGTGCCAGCAGCGTAAGGGCGGACCCTAGCACAGATACGCAGTATTTT; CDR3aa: CASSVRADPSTDTQYF
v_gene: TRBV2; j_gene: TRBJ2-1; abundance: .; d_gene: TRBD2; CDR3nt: TGTGCCAGCAGTGACCACGGGACTAGCGGGGGGGTAAGACTCGATGAGCAGTTCTTC; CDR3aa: CASSDHGTSGGVRLDEQFF
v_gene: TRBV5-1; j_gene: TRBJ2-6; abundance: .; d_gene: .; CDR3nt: TGCGCCAGCTGGGGCTCGGATCAGGGGACAAACTCTGGGGCCAACGTCCTGACTTTC; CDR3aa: CASWGSDQGTNSGANVLTF
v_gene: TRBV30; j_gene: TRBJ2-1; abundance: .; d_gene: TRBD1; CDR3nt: TGTGCCTGGAGTGTAGGGCAGGGGGTCCACAATGAGCAGTTCTTC; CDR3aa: CAWSVGQGVHNEQFF
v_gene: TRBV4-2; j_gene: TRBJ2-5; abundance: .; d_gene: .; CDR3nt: TGTGCCAGCAGCCAAGGAGCCAAGAGGGGCAACCAAGAGACCCAGTACTTC; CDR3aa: CASSQGAKRGNQETQYF
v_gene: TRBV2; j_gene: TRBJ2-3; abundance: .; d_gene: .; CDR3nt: TGTGCCAGCACCGGCCGCGTACTGGGAACAGATACGCAGTATTTT; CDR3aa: CASTGRVLGTDTQYF
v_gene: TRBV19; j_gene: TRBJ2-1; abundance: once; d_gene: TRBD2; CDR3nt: TGTGCCAGTACCTATAGTTGGTCTAGCGGCTACAATGAGCAGTTCTTC; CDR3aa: CASTYSWSSGYNEQFF
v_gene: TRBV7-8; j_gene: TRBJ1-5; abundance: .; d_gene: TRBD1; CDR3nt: TGTGCCAGCAGCAGGACAGGGCTCGATCAGCCCCAGCATTTT; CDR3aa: CASSRTGLDQPQHF
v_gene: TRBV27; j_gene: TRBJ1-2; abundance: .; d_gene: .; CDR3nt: TGTGCCAGCAGTTTGACGGGGATCTATGGCTACACCTTC; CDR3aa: CASSLTGIYGYTF
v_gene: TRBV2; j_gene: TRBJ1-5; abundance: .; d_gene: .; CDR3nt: TGTGCCAGCCACAGGGTCCCCAATCAGCCCCAGCATTTT; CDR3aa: CASHRVPNQPQHF